This TCR beta chain comes out of a study of CD8 T cells in ankylosing spondylitis. Study-wide results and caveats: Disease-linked clones had a CD8+ phenotype and relatively low frequency in peripheral blood.

This CDR3 has 15 residues. Germline V gives CDR1 SGDLS, CDR2 YYNGEE. V lost 0 bases to trimming and J lost 6 bases, with 15 bases between them. Many counts were recorded for this clonotype. The antigen is undetermined. Making use of molecular barcodes, quantitative 5'-RACE generated TCR beta libraries. TCRdb re-analysed the 5' RACE reads in MiXCR, keeping a single row per CDR3 protein. Of approximately 43,000 distinct CDR3 sequences in the sample, under 4.5% were seen once. This clonotype was sampled from a female donor with ankylosing spondylitis or in good health (not recorded which). Sequencing was carried out using blood, either unsorted or a sorted T cell fraction (not recorded which). This chain uses TRBV9 with TRBJ1-1; D perhaps matches TRBD1 (5 bases). The CDR3 DNA reads TGTGCCAGCAGCGTAGTTGGGGCCGGTGGGGCTGAAGCTTTCTTT. Its translation is CASSVVGAGGAEAFF.